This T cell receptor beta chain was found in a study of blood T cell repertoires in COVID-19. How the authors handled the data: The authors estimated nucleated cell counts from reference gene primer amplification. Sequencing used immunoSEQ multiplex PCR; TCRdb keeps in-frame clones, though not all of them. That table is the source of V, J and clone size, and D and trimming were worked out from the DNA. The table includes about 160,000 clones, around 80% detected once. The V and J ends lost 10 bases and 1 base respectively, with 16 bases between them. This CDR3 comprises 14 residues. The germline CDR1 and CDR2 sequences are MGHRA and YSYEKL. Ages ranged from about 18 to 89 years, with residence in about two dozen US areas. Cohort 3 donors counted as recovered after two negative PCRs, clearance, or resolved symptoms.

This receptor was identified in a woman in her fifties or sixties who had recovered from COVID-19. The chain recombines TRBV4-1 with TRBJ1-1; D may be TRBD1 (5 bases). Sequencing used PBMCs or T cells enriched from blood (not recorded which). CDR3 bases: TGCGCCACCGGCCGGGGGATCCAGAACACTGAAGCTTTCTTT. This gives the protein CATGRGIQNTEAFF.